Sequencing of this T cell receptor (beta chain) was carried out in a study of beta chain features in type 1 diabetes. As every portion of the isolated RNA was reverse transcribed, the sequencing read expressed TCRB transcripts. Only in-frame clones appear in the TCRdb table, and some are missing; sequencing was by immunoSEQ multiplex PCR. The sample yields 900,000 or so clones, 15% to 20% seen once. This clone was seen a few times. This clonotype was obtained from a woman aged 18-29 years in good health. The specimen sequenced was naive CD4+ T cells from blood.

CDR3 DNA: TGTGCCAGCAGCCGCGGTAGCGGTGAGACCCAGTACTTC. Its translation: CASSRGSGETQYF. The chain uses TRBV7-3 and TRBJ2-5; a weak D match, TRBD2 (6 bases). The CDR3 loop spans 13 amino acids. Per the germline V gene, CDR1 is SGHTA and CDR2 is FQGTGA. Between the trimmed V and J ends, which lost 5 bases and 5 bases, there was a span of 12 bases.